The next 4 T cell receptor beta chains were all read from a single sample in a study of T-cell reconstitution after alpha-beta-depleted transplantation in children. Unique molecular identifiers were built into the TCRbeta library. TCRdb re-analysed the PCR reads in MiXCR, keeping a single row per CDR3 protein. The sample includes roughly 570,000 distinct CDR3 sequences, 20% to 30% of them seen just once. Sequencing was performed on PBMCs, taken before TCRalphabeta/CD19-depleted stem cell transplant. The receptors were gathered from a boy in the first two years of life with Wiskott-Aldrich syndrome, due to receive a stem cell transplant.

This CDR3 reads CASSLYPPSYNEQFF. The CDR3 nucleotides are TGTGCCAGCAGTTTATATCCTCCCTCCTACAATGAGCAGTTCTTC. The rearrangement uses TRBV27 and TRBJ2-1; D uncertain. CDR1 and CDR2 from the germline V gene are MNHEY and SMNVEV (reference sequence). With 1 base removed from V and 0 bases from J, the gap between germline ends came to 7 bases. The CDR3 extends over 15 amino acids.

V usage is TRBV27 and J usage is TRBJ2-1, with TRBD2 matching over 7 bases. V shed 10 bases and J 5 bases; nucleotides not matched to a gene: 11. The CDR3 is made up of 14 amino acids. Germline V gene lookup returns CDR1 MNHEY and CDR2 SMNVEV (reference sequence). The CDR3 reads CAIPSAGRNNEQFF. CDR3 DNA: TGTGCCATCCCCTCAGCGGGACGGAACAATGAGCAGTTCTTC.

The rearrangement links TRBV2 to TRBJ2-5, with 10 bases fitting TRBD2. J lost 2 bases, V lost 5 bases, and 17 bases had no gene match. CDR3 length: 19 amino acids. CDR1 and CDR2 from the germline V gene are SNHLY and FYNNEI. This CDR3 is CASSFSALAGAGRQETQYF. In DNA, the CDR3 is TGTGCCAGCAGTTTTAGCGCGCTAGCGGGAGCGGGACGACAAGAGACCCAGTACTTC.

This clonotype has more than one count but fewer than ten. This chain uses TRBV5-1 with TRBJ2-7; tentatively, D is TRBD2 (6 bases). The CDR3 contains 15 residues. The V gene's germline CDR1 is SGHRS and CDR2 YFSETQ. The V and J ends lost 4 bases and 3 bases respectively, with 17 bases between them. CDR3 DNA: TGCGCCAGCAGCAAGAGGCTAGCGAGAGACTACGAGCAGTACTTC. This translates into CASSKRLARDYEQYF.